This T cell receptor beta chain was recovered during a study of tumor-infiltrating lymphocytes in primary liver carcinoma. Study details: Both sexes were represented among patients, who were 30 to 69 years old.

Overall study results and limits: Top-250-clone fractions were significantly higher in tumors than in blood (p = 0.039).

A primer in the constant region served to generate TCR beta cDNA from 450 to 600 ng of total RNA. Slightly modified ARM-PCR, run as three nested multiplex PCR rounds, produced the TCR beta libraries. The two initial PCR rounds, approximately 10 cycles each, used TRBV1-TRBV30 forward and C-beta reverse primers. TCRdb used MiXCR to reprocess the multiplex PCR reads, holding one entry per CDR3 protein. The sample has about 78,000 distinct CDR3 sequences, roughly three quarters seen once; the top ten hold 25% to 35%. From unsorted bulk tissue weighing roughly 17-31 mg, DNA and RNA were co-extracted. V dropped 2 bases and J dropped 7 bases, with 9 bases sitting between them. This CDR3 region has 12 residues. Germline CDR1 SEHNR, CDR2 FQNEAQ (reference sequence). This clonotype occurred many times. Antigen unknown.

Source material: liver tumor tissue from sampling region 4. Regarding subset: tumor region T4, right-lateral pole. This clonotype was obtained from a man aged 40-55 years with primary liver carcinoma and hepatitis B virus infection. The V call is TRBV7-9, the J call TRBJ2-7; tentative D call: TRBD2 (5 bases). The CDR3 region has the DNA TGTGCCAGCAGCTTATTTTCGGGGGAGCAGTACTTC. It yields the protein CASSLFSGEQYF.